The clone carrying this T cell receptor beta chain was detected only a few times. Its antigen is undetermined. The CDR3 is 19 amino acids. Germline CDR1 reads SGHRS; CDR2 reads YFSETQ. V lost 4 bases to trimming and J lost 0 bases; unmatched junction nucleotides: 14. This specimen belongs to a study of T-cell memory formation after mild COVID-19. Points from the study as a whole: What remained unconfirmed was the SARS-CoV-2 specificity of second-wave clones peaking on day 37.

TCRdb called the 5' RACE reads again in MiXCR, with one record for every CDR3 protein. The sample records some 210,000 distinct CDR3 sequences, approximately 20% being singletons. The TCR sequence derives from an adult woman who had mild COVID-19 (a few samples of this study predate the infection). Cell type and time point are not known. The sequencing sample was made of PBMCs or a T cell subset sorted from them (not recorded which). The chain couples TRBV5-1 to TRBJ2-1; 9 positions agree with TRBD2. DNA of the CDR3: TGCGCCAGCAGCCCCCGCCCGACTAGCGGAGGGAGCTCCTACAATGAGCAGTTCTTC. Its translation: CASSPRPTSGGSSYNEQFF.